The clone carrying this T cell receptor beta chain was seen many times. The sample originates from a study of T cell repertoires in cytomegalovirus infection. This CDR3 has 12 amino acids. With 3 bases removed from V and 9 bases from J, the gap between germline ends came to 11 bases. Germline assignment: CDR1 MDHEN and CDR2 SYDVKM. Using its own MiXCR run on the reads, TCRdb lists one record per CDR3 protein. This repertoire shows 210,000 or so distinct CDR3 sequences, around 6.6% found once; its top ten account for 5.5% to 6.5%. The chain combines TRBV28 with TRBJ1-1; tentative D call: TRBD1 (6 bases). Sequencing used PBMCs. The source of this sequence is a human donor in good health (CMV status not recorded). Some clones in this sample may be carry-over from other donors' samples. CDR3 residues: CASSFLGQKAFF. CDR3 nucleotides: TGTGCCAGCAGTTTCCTTGGACAGAAAGCTTTCTTT.